This entry is about one TCR beta chain. The sample holds a few counts of this clone. No cognate antigen has been identified for it. One base away there is no much larger clone; base qualities are not given. The data were obtained in a study of T cells after posttransplantation cyclophosphamide (TCRdb year 2016). Study-wide context: T cell repertoire reconstitution was tracked by TRB sequencing after myeloablative bone marrow transplantation in which posttransplantation cyclophosphamide was used as GVHD prophylaxis. Antigen receptor sequencing was done on samples from about 40 PTCy-treated patients and from about 17 related bone marrow donors of those patients. Public TRB sequences were checked against a database of over 3,000 sequences associated with responses to pathogens, tumor antigens, self-antigens and alloantigens. Blood from all 35 or so PTCy patients who had 1-year posttransplant specimens underwent TRB sequencing. TRA and TRB clonality were tightly correlated in about ten samples, so subsequent TCR analyses focused on TRB only. In 3 patients, up to 3 additional blood samples taken between 2 and 5.2 years after transplant also underwent TRB sequencing, as did pretransplant blood from 4 patients. General conclusions and limits of the study: The TRB repertoires of T cells infiltrating skin or GI tract showed only limited overlap with the TRB repertoires of T cells in blood. Donor-recipient similarity was low at 1-2 months but increased during the first year, and donor CD8+ memory clones often dominated later blood repertoires. Across 45 patients, recipient CMV seropositivity and CMV reactivation were highly associated with TRB clonality; PTCy diversity was similar to CNI/methotrexate controls.

TRB sequencing used genomic DNA with the immunoSEQ assay at survey resolution or the hsTCRB kit. As for the original processing: The immunoSEQ software handled the initial read processing, while the LymphoSeq R package was used for the repertoire analyses. Clonality was computed as 1 minus normalized Shannon entropy, and a Gini coefficient was also calculated for each TRB dataset. To infer phenotypes in unsorted samples, TRB sequences from sorted subsets of the recipient or donor were mapped onto the unsorted samples of the same recipient. TCRdb stores this immuneACCESS table with in-frame sequences only. Part of the clones is absent; in the studies checked, under half of the shortfall reflects unresolved V genes, and no reason is known for the rest. V and J calls and clone size follow that table, whereas D and trimming were derived from the DNA. This sample holds fewer than 55,000 clones in total, without any singletons. Roughly 2% of the sample rests with the top ten.

Related bone marrow donors provided peripheral blood samples on the day of marrow donation. Peripheral blood and bone marrow mononuclear cells were isolated by Ficoll-Hypaque density centrifugation and cryopreserved. Trimming leaves V shorter by 5 bases and J shorter by 0 bases, with the junction holding 9 bases beyond the gene matches. The CDR3 holds 17 amino acids from the cysteine to the phenylalanine. Of the read, only the CDR3 DNA is kept; its 51 bases are in frame from base 1. Reading the germline V gene gives CDR1 SGHAT and CDR2 FQNNGV. Input material: PBMCs. The chain is assembled from TRBV11-2 and TRBJ2-7; TRBD2 aligns with 11 central bases. This TCR came from a man aged 35 to 55 in good health, CMV-negative, and a related stem cell transplant donor. The DNA sequence is given as TGTGCCAGCAGCGCCCGACTAGCGGGGCCGAGCTCCTACGAGCAGTACTTC. This yields the protein CASSARLAGPSSYEQYF.